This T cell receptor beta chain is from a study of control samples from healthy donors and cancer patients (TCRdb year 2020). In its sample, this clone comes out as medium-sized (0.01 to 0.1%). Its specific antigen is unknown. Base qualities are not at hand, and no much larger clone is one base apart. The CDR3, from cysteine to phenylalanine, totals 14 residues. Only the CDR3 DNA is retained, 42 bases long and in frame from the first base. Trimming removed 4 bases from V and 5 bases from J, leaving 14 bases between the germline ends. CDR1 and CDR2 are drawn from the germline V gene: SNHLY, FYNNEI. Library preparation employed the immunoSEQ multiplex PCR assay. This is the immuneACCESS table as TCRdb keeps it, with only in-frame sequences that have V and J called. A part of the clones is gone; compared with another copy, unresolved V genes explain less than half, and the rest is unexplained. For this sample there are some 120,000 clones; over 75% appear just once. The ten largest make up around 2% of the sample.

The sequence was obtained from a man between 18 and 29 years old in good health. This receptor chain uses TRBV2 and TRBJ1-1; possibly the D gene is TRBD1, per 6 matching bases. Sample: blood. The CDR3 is CASSGGHGKTEAFF. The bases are TGTGCCAGCAGTGGGGGACATGGGAAGACTGAAGCTTTCTTT.